This entry describes one TCR beta chain. This sample is drawn from a study of blood T cell repertoires in COVID-19. With V trimmed by 4 bases and J by 6 bases, 5 bases remained unmatched. The V gene's germline CDR1 is LNHDA and CDR2 SQIVND (reference sequence). The CDR3 length is 14 residues. Produced via immunoSEQ multiplex PCR; TCRdb's table is partial and in-frame only. There are about 180,000 clones in the sample; approximately 88% occur only once, and over 12% lies in the top ten. The source material was peripheral blood. This TCR was sampled from a man younger than 30 with active or convalescent COVID-19. The chain recombines TRBV19 with TRBJ1-4, with TRBD1 matching 7 bases. The CDR3 DNA sequence: TGTGCCAGTAGTAACAGGGGAGGTCATGAAAAACTGTTTTTT. This sequence encodes CASSNRGGHEKLFF.